The present entry profiles one T cell receptor beta chain with its context. Its antigen is as yet unknown. This record belongs to a study of cytomegalovirus exposure and HLA in healthy donors. Study-wide results and caveats: Analyzed later, most CMV-associated TCR beta chains appeared HLA-restricted.

CDR1 and CDR2 from the germline V gene are MNHNY and SVGAGI (reference sequence). The CDR3 totals 11 residues. V gave up 10 bases and J gave up 6 bases, with 9 bases separating them. 60 Vbeta and 13 Jbeta primers were used in PCR. The repertoire was sequenced with immunoSEQ multiplex PCR; TCRdb's copy has only in-frame clones and lacks some. The sample includes about 160,000 clones, 80% to 90% of them seen just once. Sequenced sample: PBMCs. The J gene is TRBJ2-2, the V gene TRBV6-6; the D is unclear. The clonotype was recovered from a woman in her 50s in good health and CMV-seronegative. The CDR3 protein is CATSTAGELFF. The DNA for the CDR3 is TGTGCCACCTCCACGGCCGGGGAGCTGTTTTTT.